These T cell receptor beta chains were read from a single sample in a study of CD8+ T cells in alopecia areata. TCRdb's copy holds only in-frame clones and misses some; the assay was immunoSEQ multiplex PCR. The data show more than 150,000 clones, with 40% to 65% seen just once and less than 20% held by the top ten. This sample comprised CD8+ T cells sorted from blood, obtained at week 0. The receptors originated from a human donor with alopecia areata. Both conserved end residues are part of each CDR3.

TRBJ2-1 TRBV5-1 CASSSTGDNEQFF
TRBJ1-2 TRBV5-6 CASSLVTGKNYGYTF
TRBJ2-3 TRBV30 CAWSVGTSTDTQYF
TRBJ2-2 TRBV7-2 CASSLSLTGELFF
TRBJ2-1 TRBV5-1 CASSAEPPGQGTNEQFF
TRBJ2-2 TRBV5-1 CASSSTGELFF
TRBJ2-5 TRBV19 CASSIDQEGTEETQYF
TRBJ1-1 TRBV7-6 CASSRTTGANTEAFF
TRBJ1-6 TRBV4-2 CASSQDPGRANSPLHF
TRBJ2-1 TRBV4-3 CASSQDPGTGINEQFF
TRBJ2-5 TRBV5-1 CASTLRGDQYF
TRBJ2-2 TRBV29-1 CSVITSELFF
TRBJ2-1 TRBV5-1 CASSLAGLYNEQFF
TRBJ2-1 TRBV6-6 CASSPTGVHEQFF
TRBJ2-7 TRBV27 CASRGTATYEQYF
TRBJ1-1 TRBV25-1 CASSVGGGYTEAFF
TRBJ2-1 TRBV5-6 CASSLGTNEQFF
TRBJ1-1 TRBV6-1 CASSQAGTEAFF
TRBJ2-1 TRBV29-1 CSVTTRDRGSSEQFF
TRBJ2-2 TRBV19 CASSIGQARDTGELFF
TRBJ1-1 TRBV13 CASSNGGTNTEAFF
TRBJ1-2 TRBV29-1 CSVEDRSGGDGYTF
TRBJ2-5 TRBV13 CASSLASGGAETQYF
TRBJ1-5 TRBV5-1 CASSFRGVVQGNNQPQHF
TRBJ1-1 TRBV14 CASSQEVRDEQAFF
TRBJ2-1 TRBV28 CASIHRSKDEQFF
TRBJ1-6 TRBV7-6 CASSLAGQVTATPSSYNSPLHF
TRBJ1-2 TRBV29-1 CSVTTQEFNYGYTF
TRBJ1-6 TRBV27 CASNPGTGNSPLHF
TRBJ2-7 TRBV29-1 CSVVEGYEQYF
TRBJ1-5 TRBV5-6 CASSLGGAMRQPQHF
TRBJ2-7 TRBV5-6 CASSLYHRDTLDEQYF
TRBJ2-3 TRBV4-3 CASSQEGEGPQASTDTQYF
TRBJ1-6 TRBV13 CASSLADRDGSPLHF
TRBJ1-6 TRBV4-3 CASSDRVDSPLHF
TRBJ1-1 TRBV29-1 CSVGNTEAFF
TRBJ2-1 TRBV29-1 CSVEKGADEQFF
TRBJ1-1 TRBV7-2 CASSLVGGLGGRNTEAFF
TRBJ1-4 TRBV7-6 CASGQRDGVLFF
TRBJ2-3 TRBV18 CASSPPSYTDTQYF
TRBJ2-3 TRBV27 CASSPLAGTSTDTQYF
TRBJ2-5 TRBV23-1 CANREGQVQETQYF
TRBJ1-6 TRBV30 CAGKTGSSPLHF
TRBJ2-3 TRBV12-5 CASGQVITDTQYF
TRBJ2-2 TRBV29-1 CSVEAGDRDTGELFF
TRBJ1-1 TRBV25-1 CASSEGRTEAFF
TRBJ2-1 TRBV2 CAGDINEQFF
TRBJ2-2 TRBV9 CASRPGNTGELFF
TRBJ1-1 TRBV15 CATSRENTEAFF
TRBJ1-2 TRBV4-3 CASSQDLGDNYGYTF
TRBJ2-5 TRBV10-3 CAISDREGTIQETQYF
TRBJ1-6 TRBV27 CASSLANSPLHF
TRBJ2-7 TRBV9 CASSVDGGIYEQYF
TRBJ1-2 TRBV4-3 CASSQQGTGGAKGYTF
TRBJ2-3 TRBV15 CATAASSGDHTQYF
TRBJ1-1 TRBV29-1 CSVPTGDTEAFF
TRBJ2-1 TRBV11-2 CASSPHAVTYNEQFF